These T cell receptor beta chains were read from a single sample in a study of spatial heterogeneity in lung cancer. Each CDR3 protein gets one entry after TCRdb re-called the 5' RACE reads with MiXCR. In the table there are around 10,000 distinct CDR3 sequences, around 3.4% of which are singletons. This sample comprised PBMCs, obtained at surgery. These receptors were obtained from a female donor with early-stage non-small cell lung cancer. CDR3s include the opening cysteine and the closing phenylalanine or tryptophan. Fields, in order: V gene, J gene, clone size, D gene, CDR3 protein, CDR3 DNA. The D gene is left open where the match is weak. Expanded clones get a size class; other rows say once, few or many, or leave the size out.

>TRBV3-1|TRBJ1-5|many|NA
CASSQGLRDRGRGNQPQHF
TGTGCCAGCAGCCAAGGGTTAAGAGACCGGGGGCGAGGCAATCAGCCCCAGCATTTT
>TRBV28|TRBJ2-3|many|TRBD2
CASSSTSGLGHTQYF
TGTGCCAGCAGTTCGACTAGCGGTTTGGGGCATACGCAGTATTTT
>TRBV12-3/TRBV12-4|TRBJ2-1|NA|TRBD2
CASSLGGGVLYNEQFF
TGTGCCAGCAGTTTAGGCGGGGGGGTCCTCTACAATGAGCAGTTCTTC
>TRBV2|TRBJ2-7|many|NA
CASSAGRSDPYF
TGTGCCAGCAGCGCGGGACGGTCAGACCCGTACTTC
>TRBV5-1|TRBJ2-4|many|TRBD2
CASSLSGAPDKNIQYF
TGCGCCAGCAGCTTAAGCGGGGCTCCAGACAAAAACATTCAGTACTTC
>TRBV9|TRBJ2-5|many|TRBD1
CASSVDGTGGETQYF
TGTGCCAGCAGCGTCGACGGGACAGGCGGTGAGACCCAGTACTTC
>TRBV15|TRBJ2-7|many|TRBD1
CATSRGGDRGSYEQYF
TGTGCCACCAGCAGAGGGGGGGACAGGGGTTCCTACGAGCAGTACTTC
>TRBV7-6|TRBJ1-2|many|TRBD1
CASSMDRGYGYTF
TGTGCCAGCAGCATGGACAGGGGCTATGGCTACACCTTC
>TRBV5-1|TRBJ2-5|medium-sized|TRBD1
CASSLGPDRLVETQYF
TGCGCCAGCAGCTTGGGGCCGGACAGGCTTGTGGAGACCCAGTACTTC
>TRBV5-5|TRBJ2-7|NA|TRBD1
CASSSTGVEQYF
TGTGCCAGCAGCTCGACAGGGGTCGAGCAGTACTTC